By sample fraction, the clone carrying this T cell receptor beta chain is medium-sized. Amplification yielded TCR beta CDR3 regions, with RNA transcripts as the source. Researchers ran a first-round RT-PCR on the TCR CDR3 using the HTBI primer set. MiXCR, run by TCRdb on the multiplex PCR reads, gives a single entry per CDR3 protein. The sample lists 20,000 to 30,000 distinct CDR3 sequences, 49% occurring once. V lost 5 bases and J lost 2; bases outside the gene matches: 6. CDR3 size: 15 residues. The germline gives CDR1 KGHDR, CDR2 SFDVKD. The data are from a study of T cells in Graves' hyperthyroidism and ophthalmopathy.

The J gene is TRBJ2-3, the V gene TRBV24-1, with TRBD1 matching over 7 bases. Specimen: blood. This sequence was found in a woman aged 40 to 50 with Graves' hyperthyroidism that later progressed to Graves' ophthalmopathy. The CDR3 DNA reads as TGTGCCACCAGTGCCCTCGACAGGGACACAGATACGCAGTATTTT. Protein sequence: CATSALDRDTDTQYF.